This TCR beta chain appears in the sequencing data of a study of identical twins. Template switching added a universal primer site, and cDNA bore unique molecular identifiers. Each CDR3 protein gets one entry after TCRdb re-called the 5' RACE reads with MiXCR. The sample has about 210,000 distinct CDR3 sequences, approximately 9% seen once. Study-wide points: In zero-insertion analyses, partial confounding could arise from invariant MAIT and iNKT cells.

The CDR3 extends over 15 amino acids. The germline CDR1 and CDR2 sequences are SGHRS and YFSETQ. Trimming cost V 6 bases and J 4 bases, with 19 bases left between them. On this clonotype: Its antigen is unidentified.

This TCR came from a woman under 30 in good health. This rearrangement joins TRBV5-1 to TRBJ2-5, with D perhaps assigned TRBD1 or TRBD2 (7 bases each). The specimen was memory (CD45RO+) T cells sorted from blood. This chain's CDR3 is CASNVLGQRGETQYF. CDR3 coding DNA: TGCGCCAGCAACGTACTGGGACAGCGGGGAGAGACCCAGTACTTC.